The 9 T cell receptor beta chains listed next were all sequenced from one sample in a study of a mutant IDH1 vaccine in newly diagnosed glioma. Profiling relied on immunoSEQ multiplex PCR, and the TCRdb table lists in-frame clones only, not all of them. The sample lists tens of thousands of clones; 75% to 85% were seen once. These receptors have no known antigen. Time point of the sample: week 35, safety follow-up. Vaccine doses each comprised 300 ug of mutant IDH1 20-mer peptide, with topical imiquimod. The material sequenced was PBMCs, taken from a glioma patient whose treatment included an IDH1 peptide vaccine. These receptors came from a man in his forties with glioma.

This sequence joins TRBV7-2 and TRBJ1-1, with no clear D. The germline V gene encodes CDR1 SGHTA and CDR2 FQGNSA. V was pared by 5 bases and J by 11 bases, with 12 bases between. The length of the CDR3 is 11 residues. CDR3 DNA sequence: TGTGCCAGCAGCGTTCTGGGTACGGCTTTCTTT. This gives the protein CASSVLGTAFF.

V usage is TRBV5-1 and J usage is TRBJ2-3, with 8 bases aligning to TRBD2. Trimming took 10 bases from V and 0 from J; bases not matched to a gene: 10. In germline, CDR1 is SGHRS, CDR2 YFSETQ. This CDR3 has 15 amino acids. CDR3 nucleotide sequence: TGCGCCGGCCCGGGGGGGCAGACTAGCACAGATACGCAGTATTTT. Amino acids: CAGPGGQTSTDTQYF. Full variable domain (missing parts from reference TRBV5-1 and TRBJ2-3): KAGVTQTPRYLIKTRGQQVTLSCSPISGHRSVSWYQQTPGQGLQFLFEYFSETQRNKGNFPGRFSGRQFSNSRSEMNVSTLELGDSALYLCAGPGGQTSTDTQYFGPGTRLTVL.

This clone was seen a single time. The chain recombines TRBV30 with TRBJ2-6; no reliable D call. From germline, CDR1 is GTSNPN and CDR2 SVGIG (reference sequence). The CDR3 extends over 13 amino acids. The germline V and J ends were trimmed by 1 base and 15 bases, with 16 bases remaining between them. The CDR3 coding sequence is TGTGCCTGGAGTGGTTCCCCGGAGACGGGCCTGACTTTC. Protein: CAWSGSPETGLTF.

V gene TRBV5-1 combines with J gene TRBJ1-5; unclear D gene. Germline V CDR1 and CDR2: SGHRS, YFSETQ. This CDR3 is built from 16 residues. The V and J ends lost 0 bases and 0 bases respectively, with 10 bases between them. Here the CDR3 reads CASSLGWGNSNQPQHF. CDR3 bases: TGCGCCAGCAGCTTGGGTTGGGGAAATAGCAATCAGCCCCAGCATTTT.

V gene TRBV6-9 combines with J gene TRBJ2-4; 7 nucleotides align to TRBD1. The CDR3 loop spans 12 amino acids. Trimming at V came to 2 bases and at J to 16 bases, leaving 8 bases not matched to a gene. Germline V gives CDR1 MNHGY, CDR2 SVAAGI. CDR3: CASSYHQTGDYF. CDR3 nucleotides: TGTGCCAGCAGTTATCACCAAACAGGGGATTACTTC.

The chain is built from TRBV6-1 and TRBJ2-4; D is unclear. Trimming removed 8 bases at V and 0 bases at J, with 14 bases between. The CDR3 length is 15 residues. CDR1 and CDR2 (germline): MNHNS, SASEGT. The chain's CDR3 is CASRQGAVAKNIQYF. DNA of the CDR3: TGTGCCAGCCGGCAAGGTGCCGTAGCCAAAAACATTCAGTACTTC.

This rearrangement joins TRBV5-5 to TRBJ1-5; 7 nucleotides align to TRBD1. The trim removed 2 bases at V and 3 bases at J, leaving 5 bases unmatched. The CDR3 is 15 residues long. Germline V gene lookup returns CDR1 SGHKS and CDR2 YYEKEE (reference sequence). CDR3 sequence reads: CASSLGGGINQPQHF. In DNA, the CDR3 is TGTGCCAGCAGCTTAGGAGGGGGCATCAATCAGCCCCAGCATTTT.

Concerning this clone itself: This sample includes further DNA sequences coding for the same CDR3. The rearrangement links TRBV27 to TRBJ1-1, with D maybe TRBD1 (5 bases). The V gene's germline CDR1 is MNHEY and CDR2 SMNVEV (reference sequence). The CDR3 sequence is 14 residues long. V shed 2 bases and J shed 5 bases, with 12 bases lying between them. CDR3 region: CASSLRGRETEAFF. The CDR3 DNA reads as TGTGCCAGCAGTTTACGCGGCAGGGAAACTGAAGCTTTCTTT.

The gene calls are TRBV20-1 and TRBJ1-2; D ambiguous. This CDR3 is 11 amino acids long. V was clipped by 6 bases and J by 1 base, with 6 bases between them. Looked up from germline, CDR1 is DFQATT and CDR2 is SNEGSKA (reference sequence). CDR3 nucleotides: TGCAGTGCAACAAGTAACTATGGCTACACCTTC. Translating gives CSATSNYGYTF.